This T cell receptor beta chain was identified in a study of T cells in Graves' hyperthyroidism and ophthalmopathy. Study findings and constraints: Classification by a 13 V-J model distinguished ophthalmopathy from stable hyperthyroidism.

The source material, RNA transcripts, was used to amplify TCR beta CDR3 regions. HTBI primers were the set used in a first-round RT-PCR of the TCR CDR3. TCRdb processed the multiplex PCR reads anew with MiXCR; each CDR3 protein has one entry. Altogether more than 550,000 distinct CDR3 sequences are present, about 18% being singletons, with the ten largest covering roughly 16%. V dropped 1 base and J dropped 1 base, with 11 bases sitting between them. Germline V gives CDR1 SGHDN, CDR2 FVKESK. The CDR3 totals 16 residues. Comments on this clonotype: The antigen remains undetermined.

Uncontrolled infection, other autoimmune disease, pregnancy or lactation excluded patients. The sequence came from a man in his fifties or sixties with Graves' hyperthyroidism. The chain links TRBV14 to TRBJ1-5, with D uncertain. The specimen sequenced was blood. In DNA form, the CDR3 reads TGTGCCAGCAGCCAAGGGGCGACTCGGAGCAATCAGCCCCAGCATTTT. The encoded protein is CASSQGATRSNQPQHF. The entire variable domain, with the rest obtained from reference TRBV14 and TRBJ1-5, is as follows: EAGVTQFPSHSVIEKGQTVTLRCDPISGHDNLYWYRRVMGKEIKFLLHFVKESKQDESGMPNNRFLAERTGGTYSTLKVQPAELEDSGVYFCASSQGATRSNQPQHFGDGTRLSIL.